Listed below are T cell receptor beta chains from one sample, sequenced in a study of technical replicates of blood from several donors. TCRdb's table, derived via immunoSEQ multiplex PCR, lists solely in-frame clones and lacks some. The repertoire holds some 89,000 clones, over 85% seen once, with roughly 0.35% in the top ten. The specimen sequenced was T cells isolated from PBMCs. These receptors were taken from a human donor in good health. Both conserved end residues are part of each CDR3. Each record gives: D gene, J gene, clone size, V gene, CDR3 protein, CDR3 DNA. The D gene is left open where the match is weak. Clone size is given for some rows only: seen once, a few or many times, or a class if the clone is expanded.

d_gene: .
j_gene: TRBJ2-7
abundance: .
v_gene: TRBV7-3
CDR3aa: CASSPREFSTYEQYF
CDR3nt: TGTGCCAGCAGCCCAAGGGAGTTTAGCACCTACGAGCAGTACTTC

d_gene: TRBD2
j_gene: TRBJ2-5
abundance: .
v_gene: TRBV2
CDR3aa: CASSGTSLKETQYF
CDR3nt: TGTGCCAGCTCCGGGACTAGTCTAAAAGAGACCCAGTACTTC

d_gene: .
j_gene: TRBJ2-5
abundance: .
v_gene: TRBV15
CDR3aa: CATSRVGGEDETQYF
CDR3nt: TGTGCCACCAGCAGAGTTGGCGGGGAAGATGAGACCCAGTACTTC

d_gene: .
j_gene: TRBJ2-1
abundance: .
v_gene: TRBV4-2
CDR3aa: CASSQDESYEQFF
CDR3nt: TGTGCCAGCAGCCAAGACGAGAGTTATGAGCAGTTCTTC

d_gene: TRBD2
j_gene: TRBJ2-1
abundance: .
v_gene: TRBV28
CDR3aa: CASSPSGTSGLNEQFF
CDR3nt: TGTGCCAGCAGTCCCTCAGGGACTAGCGGACTCAATGAGCAGTTCTTC

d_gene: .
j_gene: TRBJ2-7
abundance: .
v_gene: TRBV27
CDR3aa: CASSLYSGLSYEQYF
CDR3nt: TGTGCCAGCAGTTTATATTCAGGTTTATCCTACGAGCAGTACTTC

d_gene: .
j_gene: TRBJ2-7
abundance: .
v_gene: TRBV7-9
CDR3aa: CASSFPGTYEQYF
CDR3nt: TGTGCCAGCAGCTTTCCGGGAACCTACGAGCAGTACTTC

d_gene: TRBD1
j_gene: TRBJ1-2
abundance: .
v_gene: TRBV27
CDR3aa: CASSVGQGPVGYTF
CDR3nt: TGTGCCAGCAGTGTGGGACAGGGGCCAGTTGGCTACACCTTC

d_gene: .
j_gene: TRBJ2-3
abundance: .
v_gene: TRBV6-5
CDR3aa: CASSWTGDTQYF
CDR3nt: TGTGCCAGCAGTTGGACTGGAGATACGCAGTATTTT

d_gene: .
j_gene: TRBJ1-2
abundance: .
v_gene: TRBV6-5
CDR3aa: CASSYSMGARGYTF
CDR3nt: TGTGCCAGCAGTTACTCGATGGGGGCTCGAGGCTACACCTTC

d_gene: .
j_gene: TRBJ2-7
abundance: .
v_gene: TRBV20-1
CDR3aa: CSAYTTYEQYF
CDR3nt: TGCAGTGCTTACACGACCTACGAGCAGTACTTC

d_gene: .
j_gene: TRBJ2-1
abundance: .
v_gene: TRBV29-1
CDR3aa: CSVALGGYNEQFF
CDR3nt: TGCAGCGTTGCGCTTGGAGGGTACAATGAGCAGTTCTTC

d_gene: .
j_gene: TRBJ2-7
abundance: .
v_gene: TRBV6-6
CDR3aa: CASSLTGTYEQYF
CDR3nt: TGTGCCAGCAGTCTGACAGGAACCTACGAGCAGTACTTC

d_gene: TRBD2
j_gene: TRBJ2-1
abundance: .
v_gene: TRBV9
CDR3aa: CASSLRGDSSYNEQFF
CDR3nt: TGTGCCAGCAGTTTACGGGGGGATAGCTCCTACAATGAGCAGTTCTTC

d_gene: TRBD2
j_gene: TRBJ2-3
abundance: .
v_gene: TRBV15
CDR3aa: CATSRASGRADTQYF
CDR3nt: TGTGCCACCAGCAGAGCTAGCGGGAGGGCTGATACGCAGTATTTT

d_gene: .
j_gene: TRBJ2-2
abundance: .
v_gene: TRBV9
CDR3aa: CASSVISGAGELFF
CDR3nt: TGTGCCAGCAGCGTCATTTCGGGGGCCGGGGAGCTGTTTTTT

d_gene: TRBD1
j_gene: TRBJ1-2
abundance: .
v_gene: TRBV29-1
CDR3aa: CSVAGTANYGYTF
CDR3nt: TGCAGCGTGGCCGGGACAGCGAACTATGGCTACACCTTC

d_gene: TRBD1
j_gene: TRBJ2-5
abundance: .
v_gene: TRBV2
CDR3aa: CASSTGPGTGETQYF
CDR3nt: TGTGCCAGCAGCACCGGTCCCGGGACAGGGGAGACCCAGTACTTC

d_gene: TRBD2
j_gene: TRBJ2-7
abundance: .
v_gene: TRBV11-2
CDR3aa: CASSLGLAETYEQYF
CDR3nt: TGTGCCAGCAGCTTAGGACTAGCGGAGACCTACGAGCAGTACTTC

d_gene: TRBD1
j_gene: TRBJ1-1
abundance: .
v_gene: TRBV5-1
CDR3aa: CASSLGLNRGPAFF
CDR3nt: TGCGCCAGCAGCTTGGGATTAAACAGGGGGCCAGCTTTCTTT

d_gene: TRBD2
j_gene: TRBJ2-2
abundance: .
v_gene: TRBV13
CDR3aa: CASSRSSGLGVGELFF
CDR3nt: TGTGCCAGCAGCCGCAGCTCGGGACTAGGTGTCGGGGAGCTGTTTTTT

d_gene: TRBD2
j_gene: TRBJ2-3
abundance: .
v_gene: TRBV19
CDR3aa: CASSMASGYTDTQYF
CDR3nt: TGTGCCAGTAGTATGGCTAGCGGATACACAGATACGCAGTATTTT

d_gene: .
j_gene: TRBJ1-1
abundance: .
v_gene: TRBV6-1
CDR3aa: CASRRTGYLVTEAFF
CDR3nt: TGTGCCAGCAGAAGGACGGGATATTTAGTAACTGAAGCTTTCTTT

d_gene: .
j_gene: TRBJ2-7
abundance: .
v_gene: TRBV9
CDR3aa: CASSRPSSYEQYF
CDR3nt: TGTGCCAGCAGCCGCCCGAGCTCCTACGAGCAGTACTTC

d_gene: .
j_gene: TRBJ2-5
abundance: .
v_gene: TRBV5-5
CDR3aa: CASSLSYQETQYF
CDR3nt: TGTGCCAGCAGCTTGTCGTACCAAGAGACCCAGTACTTC

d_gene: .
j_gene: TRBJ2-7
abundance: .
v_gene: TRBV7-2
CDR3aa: CASSLSQGPTYEQYF
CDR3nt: TGTGCCAGCAGCTTAAGTCAGGGTCCAACCTACGAGCAGTACTTC

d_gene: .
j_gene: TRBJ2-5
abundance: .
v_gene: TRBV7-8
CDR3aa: CASSLGEGRETQYF
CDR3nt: TGTGCCAGCAGCTTAGGTGAGGGAAGAGAGACCCAGTACTTC

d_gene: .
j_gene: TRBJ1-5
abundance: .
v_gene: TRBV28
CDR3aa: CASSLVQSNQPQHF
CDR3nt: TGTGCCAGCAGTTTAGTACAGAGCAATCAGCCCCAGCATTTT

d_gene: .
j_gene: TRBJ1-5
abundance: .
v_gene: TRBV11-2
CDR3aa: CASRAGDNQPQHF
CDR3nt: TGTGCCAGCAGGGCGGGTGATAATCAGCCCCAGCATTTT

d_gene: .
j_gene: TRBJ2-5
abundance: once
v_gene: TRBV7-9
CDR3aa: CASNTIHGKETQYF
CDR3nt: TGTGCCAGCAACACAATACACGGGAAAGAGACCCAGTACTTC

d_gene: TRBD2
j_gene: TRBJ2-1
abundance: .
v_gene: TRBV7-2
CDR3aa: CASSSRGVAGGHNEQFF
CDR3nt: TGTGCCAGCAGCTCAAGAGGGGTAGCGGGAGGACACAATGAGCAGTTCTTC

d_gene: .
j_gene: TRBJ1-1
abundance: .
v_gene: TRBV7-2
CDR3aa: CASSPRAGSEAFF
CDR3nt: TGTGCCAGCAGCCCCAGGGCAGGGTCTGAAGCTTTCTTT

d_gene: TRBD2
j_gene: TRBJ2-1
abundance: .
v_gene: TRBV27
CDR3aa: CASSLRGLAVNEQFF
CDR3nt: TGTGCCAGCAGTCTCAGGGGACTAGCCGTCAATGAGCAGTTCTTC

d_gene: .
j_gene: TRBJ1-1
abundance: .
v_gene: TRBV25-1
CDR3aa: CASGRGGGGANTEAFF
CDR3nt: TGTGCCAGTGGCCGGGGGGGTGGGGGAGCGAACACTGAAGCTTTCTTT

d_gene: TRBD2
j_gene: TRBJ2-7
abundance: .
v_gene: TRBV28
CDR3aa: CASSFSGRPPAGYF
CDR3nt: TGTGCCAGCAGTTTTAGCGGGAGGCCCCCGGCGGGGTACTTC

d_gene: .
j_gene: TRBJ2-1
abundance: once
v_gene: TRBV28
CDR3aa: CASSLRVSYNEQFF
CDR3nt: TGTGCCAGCAGTTTACGAGTTTCCTACAATGAGCAGTTCTTC

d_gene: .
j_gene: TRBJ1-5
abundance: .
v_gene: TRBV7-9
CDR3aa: CASSQTGGVSQPQHF
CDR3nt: TGTGCCAGCAGCCAAACAGGTGGGGTAAGTCAGCCCCAGCATTTT

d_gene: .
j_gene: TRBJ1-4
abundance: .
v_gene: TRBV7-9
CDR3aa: CASSSRSLHEKLFF
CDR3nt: TGTGCCAGCAGCTCCAGGTCCCTACATGAAAAACTGTTTTTT

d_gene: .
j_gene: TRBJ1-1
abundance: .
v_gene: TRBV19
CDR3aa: CASNYYRTNTEAFF
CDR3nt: TGTGCCAGTAATTACTATCGAACAAACACTGAAGCTTTCTTT

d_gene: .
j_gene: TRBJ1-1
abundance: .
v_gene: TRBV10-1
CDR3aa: CASSERLTVGAFF
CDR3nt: TGCGCCAGCAGTGAGAGGTTGACAGTCGGGGCTTTCTTT

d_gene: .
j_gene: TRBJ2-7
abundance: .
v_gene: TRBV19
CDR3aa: CASSIWDKAFYEQYF
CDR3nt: TGTGCCAGTAGTATTTGGGACAAAGCTTTCTACGAGCAGTACTTC

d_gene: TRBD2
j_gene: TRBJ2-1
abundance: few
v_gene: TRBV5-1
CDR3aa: CASSWTSGRAGNEQFF
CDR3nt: TGCGCCAGCAGCTGGACTAGCGGGAGGGCCGGCAATGAGCAGTTCTTC

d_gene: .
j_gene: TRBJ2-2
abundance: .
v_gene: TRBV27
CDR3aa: CASGQNTGELFF
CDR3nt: TGTGCCAGCGGGCAGAACACCGGGGAGCTGTTTTTT

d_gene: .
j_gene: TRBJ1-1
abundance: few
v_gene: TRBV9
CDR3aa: CASSVAVGLGTEAFF
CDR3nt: TGTGCCAGCAGCGTAGCCGTCGGGTTGGGCACTGAAGCTTTCTTT

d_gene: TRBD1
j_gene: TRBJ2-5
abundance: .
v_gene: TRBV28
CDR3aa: CASIGQGRETQYF
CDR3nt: TGTGCCAGCATCGGACAGGGGAGGGAGACCCAGTACTTC

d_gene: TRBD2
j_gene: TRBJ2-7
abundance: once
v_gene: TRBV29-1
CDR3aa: CSVQTRTGRQPYEQYF
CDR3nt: TGCAGCGTTCAGACAAGGACCGGGAGGCAACCTTACGAGCAGTACTTC

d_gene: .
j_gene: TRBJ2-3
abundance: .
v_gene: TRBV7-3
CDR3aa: CASSLVSSTDTQYF
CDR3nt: TGTGCCAGCAGCTTAGTTAGCAGCACAGATACGCAGTATTTT

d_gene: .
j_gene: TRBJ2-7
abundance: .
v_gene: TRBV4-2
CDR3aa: CASSQEDSSYEQYF
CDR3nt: TGTGCCAGCAGCCAAGAAGACAGCTCCTACGAGCAGTACTTC

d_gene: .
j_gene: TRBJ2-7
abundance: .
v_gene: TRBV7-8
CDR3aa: CASSLARGNSYEQYF
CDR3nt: TGTGCCAGCAGCTTAGCCAGGGGAAATTCCTACGAGCAGTACTTC

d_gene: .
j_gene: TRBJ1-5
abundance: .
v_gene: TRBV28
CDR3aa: CASRSNQPQHF
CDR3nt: TGTGCCAGCAGATCGAATCAGCCCCAGCATTTT